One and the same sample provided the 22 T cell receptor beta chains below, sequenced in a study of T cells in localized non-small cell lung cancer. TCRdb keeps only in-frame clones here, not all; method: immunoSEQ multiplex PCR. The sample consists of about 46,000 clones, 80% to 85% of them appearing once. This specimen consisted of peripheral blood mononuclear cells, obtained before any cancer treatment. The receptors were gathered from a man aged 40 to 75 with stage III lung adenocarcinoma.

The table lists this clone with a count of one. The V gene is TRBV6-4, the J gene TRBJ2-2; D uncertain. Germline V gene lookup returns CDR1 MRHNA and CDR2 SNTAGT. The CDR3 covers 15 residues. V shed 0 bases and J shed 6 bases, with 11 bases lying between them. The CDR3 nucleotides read TGTGCCAGCAGTGACTCGAGCTGGCCACCCGGGGAGCTGTTTTTT. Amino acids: CASSDSSWPPGELFF.

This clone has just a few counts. As DNA, the CDR3 is TGTGCCAGCAGTTACTCCTCGGGGGCCGCCTACGAGCAGTACTTC. It yields the protein CASSYSSGAAYEQYF. The chain combines TRBV6-6 with TRBJ2-7; D tentatively reads TRBD1 or TRBD2 (6 bases each). The germline gives CDR1 MNHNY, CDR2 SVGAGI (reference sequence). This CDR3 contains 15 residues. Trimming cost V 0 bases and J 2 bases, with 11 bases left between them.

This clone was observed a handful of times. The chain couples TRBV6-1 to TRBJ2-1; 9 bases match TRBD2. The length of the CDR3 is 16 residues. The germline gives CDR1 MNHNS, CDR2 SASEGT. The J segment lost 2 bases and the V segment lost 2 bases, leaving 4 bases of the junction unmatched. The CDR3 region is CASSESSGAPYNEQFF. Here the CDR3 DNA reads TGTGCCAGCAGTGAATCTAGCGGGGCACCCTACAATGAGCAGTTCTTC.

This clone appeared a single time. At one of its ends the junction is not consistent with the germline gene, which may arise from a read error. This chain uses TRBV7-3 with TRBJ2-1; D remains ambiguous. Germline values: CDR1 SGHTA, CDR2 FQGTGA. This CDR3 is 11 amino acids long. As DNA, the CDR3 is TGTGCCAGCAGCTTATTCAATGAGGAGTTCTTC. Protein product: CASSLFNEEFF.

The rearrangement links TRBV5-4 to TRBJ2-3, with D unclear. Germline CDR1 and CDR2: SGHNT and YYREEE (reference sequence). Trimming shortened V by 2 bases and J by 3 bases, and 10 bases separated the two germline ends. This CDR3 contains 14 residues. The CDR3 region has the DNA TGTGCCAGCAGCTTTGCGGTCGGGACAGATACGCAGTATTTT. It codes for CASSFAVGTDTQYF.

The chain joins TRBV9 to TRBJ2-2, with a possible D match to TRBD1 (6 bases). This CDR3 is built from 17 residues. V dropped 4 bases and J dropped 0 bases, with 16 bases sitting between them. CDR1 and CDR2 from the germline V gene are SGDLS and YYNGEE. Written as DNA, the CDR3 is TGTGCCAGCAGCTCCCCGGAAGACAGGACGAACACCGGGGAGCTGTTTTTT. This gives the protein CASSSPEDRTNTGELFF. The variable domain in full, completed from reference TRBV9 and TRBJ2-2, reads DSGVTQTPKHLITATGQRVTLRCSPRSGDLSVYWYQQSLDQGLQFLIQYYNGEERAKGNILERFSAQQFPDLHSELNLSSLELGDSALYFCASSSPEDRTNTGELFFGEGSRLTVL.

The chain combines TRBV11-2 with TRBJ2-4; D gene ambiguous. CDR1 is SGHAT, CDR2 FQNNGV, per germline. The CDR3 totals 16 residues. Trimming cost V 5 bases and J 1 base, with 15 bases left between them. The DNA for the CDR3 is TGTGCCAGCAGCGGCCAAGGGAATAGGGCCAAAAACATTCAGTACTTC. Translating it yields CASSGQGNRAKNIQYF.

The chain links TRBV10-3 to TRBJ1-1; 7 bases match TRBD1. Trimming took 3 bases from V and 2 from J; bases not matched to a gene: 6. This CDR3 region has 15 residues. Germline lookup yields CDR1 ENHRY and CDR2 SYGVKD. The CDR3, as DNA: TGTGCCATCAGTGATCGACAGGGTGAAAACACTGAAGCTTTCTTT. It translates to CAISDRQGENTEAFF.

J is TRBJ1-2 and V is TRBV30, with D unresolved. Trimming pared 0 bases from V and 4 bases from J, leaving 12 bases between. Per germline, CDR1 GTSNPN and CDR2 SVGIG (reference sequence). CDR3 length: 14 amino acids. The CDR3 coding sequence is TGTGCCTGGAGTGTAGGCCGGGAGTCCTATGGCTACACCTTC. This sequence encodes CAWSVGRESYGYTF.

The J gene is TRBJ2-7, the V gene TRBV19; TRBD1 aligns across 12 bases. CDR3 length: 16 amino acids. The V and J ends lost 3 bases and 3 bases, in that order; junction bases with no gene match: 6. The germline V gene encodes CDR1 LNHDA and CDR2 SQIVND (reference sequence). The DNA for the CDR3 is TGTGCCAGTAGTATCGGCGGGACAGGGGGCTTCTACGAGCAGTACTTC. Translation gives CASSIGGTGGFYEQYF.

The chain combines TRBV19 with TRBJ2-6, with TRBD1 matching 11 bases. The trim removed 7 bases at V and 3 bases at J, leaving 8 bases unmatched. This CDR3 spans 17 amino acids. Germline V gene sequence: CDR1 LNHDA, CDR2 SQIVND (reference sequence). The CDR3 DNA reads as TGTGCCAGTAACCACCCGGGACAGGGGGTTGGGGCCAACGTCCTGACTTTC. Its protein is CASNHPGQGVGANVLTF. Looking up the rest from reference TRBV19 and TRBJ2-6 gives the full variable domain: DGGITQSPKYLFRKEGQNVTLSCEQNLNHDAMYWYRQDPGQGLRLIYYSQIVNDFQKGDIAEGYSVSREKKESFPLTVTSAQKNPTAFYLCASNHPGQGVGANVLTFGAGSRLTVL.

Here the CDR3 DNA reads TGTGCCACCAGCAGAGATCGGGGGTTAAACAATCAGCCCCAGCATTTT. It specifies CATSRDRGLNNQPQHF. The chain recombines TRBV15 with TRBJ1-5; TRBD1 is a possible D gene (5 bases). The CDR3 extends over 16 amino acids. The germline V and J ends were trimmed by 0 bases and 3 bases, with 12 bases remaining between them. Germline values: CDR1 LNHNV, CDR2 YYDKDF (reference sequence).

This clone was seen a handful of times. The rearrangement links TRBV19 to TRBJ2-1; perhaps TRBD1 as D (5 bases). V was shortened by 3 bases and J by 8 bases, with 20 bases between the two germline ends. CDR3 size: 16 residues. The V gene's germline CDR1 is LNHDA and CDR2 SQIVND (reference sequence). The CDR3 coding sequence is TGTGCCAGTAGTATCCCAGGGCCCCTAGTTTTTGATGAGCAGTTCTTC. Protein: CASSIPGPLVFDEQFF.

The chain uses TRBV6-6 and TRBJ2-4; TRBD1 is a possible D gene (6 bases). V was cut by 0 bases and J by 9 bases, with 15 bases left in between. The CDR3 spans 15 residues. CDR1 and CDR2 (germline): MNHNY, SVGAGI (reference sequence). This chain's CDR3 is CASSYSWTQGGIQYF. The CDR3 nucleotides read TGTGCCAGCAGTTACTCTTGGACTCAAGGGGGCATTCAGTACTTC.

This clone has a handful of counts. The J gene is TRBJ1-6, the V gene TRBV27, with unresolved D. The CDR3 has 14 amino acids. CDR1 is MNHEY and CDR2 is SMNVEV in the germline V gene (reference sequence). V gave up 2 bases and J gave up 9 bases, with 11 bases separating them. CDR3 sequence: CASSLGWGSSPLHF. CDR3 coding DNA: TGTGCCAGCAGTTTAGGTTGGGGAAGTTCACCCCTCCACTTT.

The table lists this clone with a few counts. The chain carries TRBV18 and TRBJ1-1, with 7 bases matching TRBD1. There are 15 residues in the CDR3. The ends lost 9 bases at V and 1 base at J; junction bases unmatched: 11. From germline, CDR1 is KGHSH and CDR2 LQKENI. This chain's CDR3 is CASRPYRGGNTEAFF. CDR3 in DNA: TGTGCCAGTAGACCATACAGGGGCGGGAACACTGAAGCTTTCTTT.

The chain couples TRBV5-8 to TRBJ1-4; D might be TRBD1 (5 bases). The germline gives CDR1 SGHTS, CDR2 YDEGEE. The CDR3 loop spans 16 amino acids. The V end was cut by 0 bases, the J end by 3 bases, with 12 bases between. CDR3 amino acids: CASSLDGAPPNEKLFF. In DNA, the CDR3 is TGTGCCAGCAGCTTGGATGGGGCACCCCCTAATGAAAAACTGTTTTTT. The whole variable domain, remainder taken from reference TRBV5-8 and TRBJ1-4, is EAGVTQSPTHLIKTRGQQATLRCSPISGHTSVYWYQQALGLGLQFLLWYDEGEERNRGNFPPRFSGRQFPNYSSELNVNALELEDSALYLCASSLDGAPPNEKLFFGSGTQLSVL.

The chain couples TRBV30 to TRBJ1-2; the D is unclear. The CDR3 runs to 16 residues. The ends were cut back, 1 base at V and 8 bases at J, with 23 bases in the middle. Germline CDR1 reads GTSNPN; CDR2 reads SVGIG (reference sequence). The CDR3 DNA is TGTGCCTGGAGTGCGGGGAGGGAATATCGATTCCTCGGCTACACCTTC. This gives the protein CAWSAGREYRFLGYTF.

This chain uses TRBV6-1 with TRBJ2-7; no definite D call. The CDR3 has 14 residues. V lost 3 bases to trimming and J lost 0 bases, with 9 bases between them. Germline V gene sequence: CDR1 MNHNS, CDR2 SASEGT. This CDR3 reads CASSDSGLSYEQYF. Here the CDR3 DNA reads TGTGCCAGCAGTGATTCGGGCCTCTCCTACGAGCAGTACTTC.

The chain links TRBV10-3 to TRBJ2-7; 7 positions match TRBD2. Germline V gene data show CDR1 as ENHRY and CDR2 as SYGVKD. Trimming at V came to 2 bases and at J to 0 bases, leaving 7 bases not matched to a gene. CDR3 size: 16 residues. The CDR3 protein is CAISEPGRGVSYEQYF. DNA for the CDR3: TGTGCCATCAGTGAGCCGGGGAGGGGTGTCTCCTACGAGCAGTACTTC.

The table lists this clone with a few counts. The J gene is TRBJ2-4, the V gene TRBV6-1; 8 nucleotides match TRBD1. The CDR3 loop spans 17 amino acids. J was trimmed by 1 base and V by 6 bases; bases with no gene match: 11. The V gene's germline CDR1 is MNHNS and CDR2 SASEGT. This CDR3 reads CASSESGGGLAKNIQYF. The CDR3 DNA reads TGTGCCAGCAGCGAATCAGGGGGCGGGTTGGCCAAAAACATTCAGTACTTC.

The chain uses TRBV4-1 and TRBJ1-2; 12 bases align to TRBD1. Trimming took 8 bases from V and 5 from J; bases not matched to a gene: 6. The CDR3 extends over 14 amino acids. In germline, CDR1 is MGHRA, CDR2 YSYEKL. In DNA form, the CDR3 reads TGCGCCAGCTCCCGGGACAGGGGGCAATATGGCTACACCTTC. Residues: CASSRDRGQYGYTF.